The entry that follows covers one T cell receptor beta chain sequence. The sample belongs to a study of blood T cell repertoires in COVID-19. Study-level information: COVID-19 samples from acute and convalescent phases originated in the United States, Italy and Spain.

Under the authors' procedure: Amplification from reference gene primers served as the basis for estimated nucleated cell counts. Here immunoSEQ multiplex PCR was the method, and the copy in TCRdb shows in-frame clones only, minus some. The D gene and trimming were derived from the DNA, and the V and J assignments and clone size from that table. The table shows roughly 140,000 clones, with 65% to 85% occurring only once. The CDR3 consists of 16 residues. CDR1 and CDR2 (germline): SQVTM, ANQGSEA. Between the trimmed V and J ends, which lost 4 bases and 2 bases, there was a span of 21 bases. The rearrangement joins TRBV29-1 to TRBJ2-7; weak D call: TRBD1 (6 bases). Material for sequencing was peripheral blood. This receptor was obtained from an elderly woman with acute or convalescent COVID-19. The CDR3 region has the DNA TGCAGCGTTGTCCTCTTCCGGGACACTCGAACCTACGAGCAGTACTTC. Protein sequence: CSVVLFRDTRTYEQYF.